This T cell receptor (beta chain) derives from a study of blood T cell repertoires in COVID-19. Overall study context: Collection of acute and convalescent COVID-19 samples took place in the United States, Italy and Spain. The cDNA or gDNA used as material had been derived from T cells, B-cell-depleted T cells, or PBMCs.

Authors' processing steps: Estimation of nucleated cell counts was performed using reference gene primer amplification. TCRdb's copy holds only in-frame clones and misses some; the assay was immunoSEQ multiplex PCR. The DNA gave D and trimming, while V, J and clone size come from that table. This table holds 65,000 to 70,000 clones, 79% found once. The CDR3 loop spans 14 amino acids. In germline, CDR1 is SEHNR, CDR2 FQNEAQ (reference sequence). V lost 1 base, J lost 0 bases, and 6 bases lay in between. This clone was picked up a small number of times. This rearrangement joins TRBV7-9 to TRBJ1-1; perhaps TRBD1 as D (5 bases). This receptor was obtained from a man aged 55 to 70 with acute or convalescent COVID-19. The sample was peripheral blood. The CDR3 DNA reads TGTGCCAGCAGCTTAGGGGGGGTGAACACTGAAGCTTTCTTT. Translating gives CASSLGGVNTEAFF.